The 7 T cell receptor beta chains reported below all come from one sample, sequenced in a study of persistence of HIV-infected CD4 T cells. An overlapping HIV-1 Gag peptide pool stimulated these cells at about 1 ug/peptide/mL. Sorting selected CD4+ T cells upregulating both CD40 ligand and CD69. No antigens are known for them. The libraries were made with immunoSEQ version 4 in survey mode. Using immunoSEQ multiplex PCR, the repertoire was profiled, and TCRdb retains in-frame clones only, with some absent. The profile shows about 30,000 clones, roughly 71% of them singletons. The starting material was CD4+ T cells sorted from PBMCs after 18-hour stimulation, obtained from a patient who received antiretroviral therapy. The receptors shown here come from an adult man with HIV who was CMV-seropositive.

This clone turned up a few times. The CDR3 spells CASSLSMLGRMNTEAFF. CDR3 nucleotides: TGTGCCAGCAGCTTGTCTATGTTGGGCCGTATGAACACTGAAGCTTTCTTT. The rearrangement uses TRBV7-9 and TRBJ1-1; D unclear. V was clipped by 3 bases and J by 0 bases, with 17 bases between them. CDR3 length: 17 amino acids. Germline CDR1 SEHNR, CDR2 FQNEAQ (reference sequence).

The V gene is TRBV7-6, the J gene TRBJ1-6, with 8 bases lining up with TRBD1. The junction had 10 bases not matched to a gene; V was cut back by 5 bases and J by 10 bases. The CDR3 spans 15 residues. The germline V gene encodes CDR1 SGHVS and CDR2 FNYEAQ. The CDR3 DNA reads as TGTGCCAGCAGCGCGGACAGGGATCGGGGATCACCCCTCCACTTT. Protein sequence: CASSADRDRGSPLHF.

The chain couples TRBV3-1 (or the pseudogene TRBV3-2) to TRBJ2-6; 7 nucleotides align to TRBD1. Unmatched junction bases numbered 13, after V lost 5 bases and J lost 0 bases. CDR1 LGHDT and CDR2 YNNKEL come from the germline V gene (reference sequence). The CDR3 has 19 amino acids. CDR3 sequence: CASSASIGGLLSGANVLTF. The CDR3 bases are TGTGCCAGCAGCGCATCAATAGGGGGCTTACTCTCTGGGGCCAACGTCCTGACTTTC.

Only a few counts were recorded for this clone. The chain uses TRBV7-8 and TRBJ1-1; D gene uncertain. Germline V gene data show CDR1 as SGHVS and CDR2 as FQNEAQ. CDR3 length: 12 amino acids. The germline V and J ends were trimmed by 3 bases and 8 bases, with 10 bases remaining between them. In DNA, the CDR3 is TGTGCCAGCAGCTTCCGTACGGAAGAAGCTTTCTTT. This sequence encodes CASSFRTEEAFF. The variable domain in full, completed from reference TRBV7-8 and TRBJ1-1, reads GAGVSQSPRYKVAKRGQDVALRCDPISGHVSLFWYQQALGQGPEFLTYFQNEAQLDKSGLPSDRFFAERPEGSVSTLKIQRTQQEDSAVYLCASSFRTEEAFFGQGTRLTVV.

DNA of the CDR3: TGTGCCAGCAGCGCCTCGAATTCACCCCTCCACTTT. Residues: CASSASNSPLHF. V gene TRBV9 combines with J gene TRBJ1-6; D unclear. V was pared by 3 bases and J by 7 bases, with 5 bases between. CDR1 and CDR2 (germline): SGDLS, YYNGEE. The CDR3 consists of 12 residues.

The V and J genes are TRBV10-3 and TRBJ1-6; 7 bases are a match to TRBD1. There are 14 residues in the CDR3. CDR1 is ENHRY, CDR2 SYGVKD, per germline. Trimming took 11 bases from V and 6 from J; bases not matched to a gene: 10. CDR3 in DNA: TGTGCCCCGCGGAGGGGGCAGCGTAATTCACCCCTCCACTTT. Translating gives CAPRRGQRNSPLHF.

This chain links TRBV28 with TRBJ1-6; D call uncertain. CDR1 and CDR2 from the germline V gene are MDHEN and SYDVKM. The length of the CDR3 is 14 residues. The V end was cut by 7 bases, the J end by 6 bases, with 13 bases between. The CDR3 sequence is CASISPAGNSPLHF. CDR3 sequence (DNA): TGTGCCAGCATCTCCCCCGCGGGTAATTCACCCCTCCACTTT.